The subject of this entry is one T cell receptor (beta chain). The sample is drawn from a study of T cell changes during pregnancy in multiple sclerosis. This CDR3 contains 13 residues. V lost 3 bases, J lost 5 bases, and 2 bases stayed unmatched. CDR1 is SGHNT, CDR2 YYREEE, per germline (reference sequence). Using immunoSEQ multiplex PCR, the repertoire was profiled, and TCRdb retains in-frame clones only, with some absent. The sample shows about 98,000 clones, roughly nine tenths of them seen only once. The sample here was peripheral blood, taken after pregnancy. V is TRBV5-4 and J is TRBJ1-1; 9 bases align to TRBD1. The sequence came from a female donor in good health, enrolled as a control in a pregnancy study. The CDR3 coding sequence is TGTGCCAGCAGCTCGACAGGGGGAACTGAAGCTTTCTTT. Translating it yields CASSSTGGTEAFF.